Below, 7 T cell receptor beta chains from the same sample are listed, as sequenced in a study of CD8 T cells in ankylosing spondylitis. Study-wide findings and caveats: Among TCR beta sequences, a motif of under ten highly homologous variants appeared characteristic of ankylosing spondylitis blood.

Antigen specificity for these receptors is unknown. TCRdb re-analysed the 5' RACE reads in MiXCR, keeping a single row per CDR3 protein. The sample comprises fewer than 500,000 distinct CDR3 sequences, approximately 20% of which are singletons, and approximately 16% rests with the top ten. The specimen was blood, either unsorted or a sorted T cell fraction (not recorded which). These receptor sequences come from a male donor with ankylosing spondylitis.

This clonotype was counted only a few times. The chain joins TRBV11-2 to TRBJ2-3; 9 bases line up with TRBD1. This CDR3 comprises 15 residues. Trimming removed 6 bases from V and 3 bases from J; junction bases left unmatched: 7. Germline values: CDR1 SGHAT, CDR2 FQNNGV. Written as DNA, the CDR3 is TGTGCCAGCAGTAGGGGACAGGGCGAGACAGATACGCAGTATTTT. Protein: CASSRGQGETDTQYF.

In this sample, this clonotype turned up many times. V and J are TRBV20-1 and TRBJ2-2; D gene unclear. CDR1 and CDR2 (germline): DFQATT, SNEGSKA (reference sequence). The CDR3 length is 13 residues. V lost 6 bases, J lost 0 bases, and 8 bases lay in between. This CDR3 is CSAPAPNTGELFF. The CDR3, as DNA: TGCAGTGCCCCCGCCCCGAACACCGGGGAGCTGTTTTTT.

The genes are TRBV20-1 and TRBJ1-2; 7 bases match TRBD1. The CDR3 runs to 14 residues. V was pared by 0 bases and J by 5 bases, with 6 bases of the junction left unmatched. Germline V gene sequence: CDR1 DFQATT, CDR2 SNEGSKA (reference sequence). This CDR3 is CSARESARGYGYTF. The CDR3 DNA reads TGCAGTGCTAGAGAGTCGGCCAGGGGGTATGGCTACACCTTC.

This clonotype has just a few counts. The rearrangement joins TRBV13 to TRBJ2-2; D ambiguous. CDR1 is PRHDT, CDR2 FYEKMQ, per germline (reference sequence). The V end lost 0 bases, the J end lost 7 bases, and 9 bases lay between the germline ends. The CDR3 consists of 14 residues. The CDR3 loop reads CASSLGGPVGELFF. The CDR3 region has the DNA TGTGCCAGCAGCTTAGGGGGTCCCGTCGGGGAGCTGTTTTTT.

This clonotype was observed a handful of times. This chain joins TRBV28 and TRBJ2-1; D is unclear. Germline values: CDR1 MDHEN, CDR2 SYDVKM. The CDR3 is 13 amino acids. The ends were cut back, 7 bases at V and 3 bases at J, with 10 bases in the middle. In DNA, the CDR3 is TGTGCCAGCAAGGAAAGGGTCTACAATGAGCAGTTCTTC. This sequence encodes CASKERVYNEQFF.

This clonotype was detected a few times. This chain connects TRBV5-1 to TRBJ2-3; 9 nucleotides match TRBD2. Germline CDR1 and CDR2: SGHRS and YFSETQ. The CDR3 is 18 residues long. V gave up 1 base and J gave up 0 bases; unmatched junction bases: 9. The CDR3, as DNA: TGCGCCAGCAGCTTGCTCGCGGGAGGGCCAGGTAGCACAGATACGCAGTATTTT. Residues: CASSLLAGGPGSTDTQYF.

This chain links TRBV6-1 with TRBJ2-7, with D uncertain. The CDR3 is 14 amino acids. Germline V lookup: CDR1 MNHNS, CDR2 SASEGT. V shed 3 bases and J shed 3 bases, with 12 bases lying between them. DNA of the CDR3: TGTGCCAGCAGTGAGGGATGGTACAACTACGAGCAGTACTTC. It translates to CASSEGWYNYEQYF.